The 23 T cell receptor beta chains listed next were all sequenced from one sample in a study of CD8+ T cells in alopecia areata. RNA, once extracted, was reverse transcribed into cDNA for use as the sequencing template. The assay was immunoSEQ multiplex PCR, and TCRdb's table has in-frame clones only and misses some. This sample has 270,000 or so clones, with 58% found just once. Treatment in this sample: oral pan-JAK inhibitor, 5-10 mg twice daily. The input for sequencing was CD4+ T cells sorted from blood, taken at week 24, from a patient treated with tofacitinib. These receptor sequences come from a human donor with alopecia areata.

As regards this clone: Different DNA sequences within this sample yield the same CDR3. The chain recombines TRBV5-1 with TRBJ1-1; TRBD1 might be the D (6 bases). The CDR3 extends over 13 amino acids. The germline V and J ends were trimmed by 1 base and 3 bases, with 7 bases remaining between them. The germline V gene has CDR1 SGHRS and CDR2 YFSETQ. CDR3 loop: CASSLNRDTEAFF. In DNA, the CDR3 is TGCGCCAGCAGCTTGAACAGGGACACTGAAGCTTTCTTT.

The sample holds a few counts of this clone. This chain connects TRBV29-1 to TRBJ1-1, with D uncertain. Trimming took off 5 bases at V and 1 base at J, with 11 bases between the two ends. From germline, CDR1 is SQVTM and CDR2 ANQGSEA. The CDR3 has 13 residues. CDR3 sequence reads: CSVPNNWNTEAFF. The CDR3 coding sequence is TGCAGCGTTCCCAATAACTGGAACACTGAAGCTTTCTTT.

The chain couples TRBV5-1 to TRBJ1-2, with unresolved D. From germline, CDR1 is SGHRS and CDR2 YFSETQ. Trimming pared 0 bases from V and 4 bases from J, leaving 13 bases between. This CDR3 spans 15 amino acids. The CDR3: CASSLDGGSAYGYTF. For the CDR3, the DNA is TGCGCCAGCAGCTTGGACGGAGGCTCGGCCTATGGCTACACCTTC.

The rearrangement joins TRBV5-1 to TRBJ2-1; D is uncertain. With 1 base removed from V and 5 bases from J, the gap between germline ends came to 7 bases. The CDR3 runs 13 residues. Germline CDR1 reads SGHRS; CDR2 reads YFSETQ. The CDR3 loop is CASSLSGHNEQFF. As DNA, the CDR3 is TGCGCCAGCAGCTTGTCAGGTCACAATGAGCAGTTCTTC.

This chain uses TRBV6-5 with TRBJ2-7; D is unresolved. Trimming left V 6 bases short and J 2 bases short, with 11 bases between. This CDR3 is built from 13 residues. CDR1 is MNHEY and CDR2 is SVGAGI in the germline V gene. CDR3 DNA: TGTGCCAGCAGCTTGGAGCCAACCTACGAGCAGTACTTC. Translated, it gives CASSLEPTYEQYF.

The V and J genes are TRBV29-1 and TRBJ1-5, with a weak D call TRBD1 (6 bases). The germline V gene has CDR1 SQVTM and CDR2 ANQGSEA. The V end was cut by 2 bases, the J end by 6 bases, with 14 bases between. The CDR3 is 14 amino acids. The CDR3: CSVELGHGPQPQHF. The DNA for the CDR3 is TGCAGCGTTGAACTGGGACATGGACCTCAGCCCCAGCATTTT.

V and J are TRBV7-2 and TRBJ1-6; 9 nucleotides align to TRBD1. Per the germline V gene, CDR1 is SGHTA and CDR2 is FQGNSA. This CDR3 comprises 14 residues. Trimming cost V 5 bases and J 9 bases; bases outside gene matches: 5. The CDR3 sequence is CASSPTGGVSPLHF. The CDR3 DNA reads TGTGCCAGCAGCCCAACAGGGGGCGTTTCACCCCTCCACTTT.

V is TRBV6-5 and J is TRBJ2-5; 9 bases align to TRBD2. Germline V gene lookup returns CDR1 MNHEY and CDR2 SVGAGI. The trim removed 2 bases at V and 5 bases at J, leaving 6 bases unmatched. The CDR3 covers 15 residues. For the CDR3, the DNA is TGTGCCAGCAGTTACGGGCGGGGGGGCCTGGAGACCCAGTACTTC. As protein: CASSYGRGGLETQYF.

The chain joins TRBV4-1 to TRBJ2-1, with 7 bases fitting TRBD1. This CDR3 has 16 residues. Germline assignment: CDR1 MGHRA and CDR2 YSYEKL. V was pared by 3 bases and J by 4 bases, with 9 bases of the junction left unmatched. The CDR3, as DNA: TGCGCCAGCAGCCAGCCGGGACAGAGACTTTACAATGAGCAGTTCTTC. Residues: CASSQPGQRLYNEQFF.

V is TRBV2 and J is TRBJ1-2, with 9 bases identical to TRBD1. Germline V lookup: CDR1 SNHLY, CDR2 FYNNEI. The V and J ends lost 7 bases and 2 bases, in that order; junction bases with no gene match: 5. This CDR3 has 14 residues. CDR3 nucleotide sequence: TGTGCCAGCACGGAGGACAGGGGAAACTATGGCTACACCTTC. Its protein is CASTEDRGNYGYTF.

V gene TRBV30 combines with J gene TRBJ1-3, with D hard to call. Per the germline V gene, CDR1 is GTSNPN and CDR2 is SVGIG (reference sequence). The ends were cut back, 1 base at V and 0 bases at J, with 10 bases in the middle. The CDR3 has 15 amino acids. CDR3 loop: CAWSGSGFSGNTIYF. For the CDR3, the DNA is TGTGCCTGGAGTGGTTCTGGTTTCTCTGGAAACACCATATATTTT.

This clone was detected a few times. The chain couples TRBV6-5 to TRBJ1-1; D not resolved. There are 14 residues in the CDR3. V lost 0 bases and J lost 0, with 5 bases in between. Germline V gene lookup returns CDR1 MNHEY and CDR2 SVGAGI. The CDR3 spells CASSYSELNTEAFF. CDR3 coding DNA: TGTGCCAGCAGTTACTCGGAACTGAACACTGAAGCTTTCTTT.

This sequence joins TRBV5-1 and TRBJ2-2; tentatively, D is TRBD1 (6 bases). CDR3 length: 14 residues. Germline lookup yields CDR1 SGHRS and CDR2 YFSETQ. Deletions cut 6 bases from V and 2 bases from J, with 11 bases between. Here the CDR3 DNA reads TGCGCCAGCACCAGGACAGCAAACACCGGGGAGCTGTTTTTT. This codes for CASTRTANTGELFF.

V is TRBV7-2 and J is TRBJ2-7; D gene uncertain. The V gene lost 3 bases and the J gene lost 4 bases, with 10 bases spanning the gap. Germline lookup yields CDR1 SGHTA and CDR2 FQGNSA. This CDR3 is built from 13 residues. The CDR3 here is CASSLSGVYEQYF. DNA of the CDR3: TGTGCCAGCAGCTTGTCTGGGGTGTACGAGCAGTACTTC.

The chain carries TRBV5-1 and TRBJ2-6, with 11 bases lining up with TRBD1. Germline lookup yields CDR1 SGHRS and CDR2 YFSETQ. The CDR3 totals 18 residues. V shed 3 bases and J 3 bases; nucleotides not matched to a gene: 8. This chain's CDR3 is CASSSPGQGAGGANVLTF. CDR3 bases: TGCGCCAGCAGCTCCCCAGGACAGGGGGCAGGTGGGGCCAACGTCCTGACTTTC. The whole variable domain, remainder taken from reference TRBV5-1 and TRBJ2-6, is KAGVTQTPRYLIKTRGQQVTLSCSPISGHRSVSWYQQTPGQGLQFLFEYFSETQRNKGNFPGRFSGRQFSNSRSEMNVSTLELGDSALYLCASSSPGQGAGGANVLTFGAGSRLTVL.

This chain links TRBV5-6 with TRBJ1-4; D is possibly TRBD1 (6 bases). Germline V lookup: CDR1 SGHDT, CDR2 YYEEEE. V was clipped by 1 base and J by 6 bases, with 13 bases between them. CDR3 length: 15 residues. CDR3 nucleotides: TGTGCCAGCAGCTTGAGCCCAGGGGATCATGAAAAACTGTTTTTT. It specifies CASSLSPGDHEKLFF.

V usage is TRBV30 and J usage is TRBJ1-5, with D perhaps matching TRBD1 (5 bases). V was cut by 5 bases and J by 2 bases, with 22 bases left in between. The CDR3 sequence is 17 residues long. The germline V gene has CDR1 GTSNPN and CDR2 SVGIG (reference sequence). The CDR3 is CAWGINRASTGNQPQHF. The CDR3 DNA follows: TGTGCCTGGGGGATTAATCGGGCTTCGACAGGCAATCAGCCCCAGCATTTT.

This clone was counted a few times. The rearrangement joins TRBV29-1 to TRBJ1-1, with 11 bases lining up with TRBD1. The J segment lost 0 bases and the V segment lost 1 base, leaving 13 bases of the junction unmatched. The CDR3 is 19 residues long. CDR1 and CDR2 from the germline V gene are SQVTM and ANQGSEA. The CDR3, as DNA: TGCAGCGTTGAAGGATGGAAGGGACAGGGGGTTGAAATGAACACTGAAGCTTTCTTT. This codes for CSVEGWKGQGVEMNTEAFF.

The chain employs TRBV7-9 and TRBJ2-1; TRBD1 might be the D (5 bases). Trimming cost V 3 bases and J 8 bases, with 14 bases left between them. Looked up from germline, CDR1 is SEHNR and CDR2 is FQNEAQ (reference sequence). The CDR3 runs 14 residues. The CDR3 DNA sequence: TGTGCCAGCAGCTTCGGGCTAGAAGGGGATGAGCAGTTCTTC. It codes for CASSFGLEGDEQFF.

This clone occurred a few times. V gene TRBV6-5 combines with J gene TRBJ1-1; D is ambiguous. The CDR3 consists of 15 residues. V was trimmed by 6 bases and J by 4 bases, leaving 18 bases between them. Per germline, CDR1 MNHEY and CDR2 SVGAGI. The CDR3 DNA is TGTGCCAGCAGGCAGGCGGCCGCCTTGGGCACTGAAGCTTTCTTT. It is translated as CASRQAAALGTEAFF.

The genes are TRBV7-9 and TRBJ2-7; D is unresolved. Germline lookup yields CDR1 SEHNR and CDR2 FQNEAQ (reference sequence). Trimming took off 1 base at V and 0 bases at J, with 10 bases between the two ends. The CDR3 has 15 residues. The CDR3 DNA sequence: TGTGCCAGCAGCTTAGAGGCAGCTGACTCCTACGAGCAGTACTTC. This translates into CASSLEAADSYEQYF.

This clone was detected a few times. The chain is built from TRBV4-1 and TRBJ1-2; 8 bases match TRBD1. The CDR3 has 15 residues. V dropped 4 bases and J dropped 6; count of bases not matched to a gene: 10. Germline CDR1 is MGHRA and CDR2 is YSYEKL. The CDR3 DNA reads as TGCGCCAGCAGCCTCTTCCCGGACAGGGTGGATGGCTACACCTTC. Amino acids: CASSLFPDRVDGYTF.

This chain joins TRBV29-1 and TRBJ2-3; D could derive from TRBD1 or TRBD2 (5 bases each). Between the trimmed V and J ends, which lost 4 bases and 8 bases, there was a span of 16 bases. The CDR3 spans 13 residues. Germline assignment: CDR1 SQVTM and CDR2 ANQGSEA. CDR3 bases: TGCAGCGTTGCGGGGCCCTCCGCAGGTACGCAGTATTTT. Encoded protein: CSVAGPSAGTQYF.